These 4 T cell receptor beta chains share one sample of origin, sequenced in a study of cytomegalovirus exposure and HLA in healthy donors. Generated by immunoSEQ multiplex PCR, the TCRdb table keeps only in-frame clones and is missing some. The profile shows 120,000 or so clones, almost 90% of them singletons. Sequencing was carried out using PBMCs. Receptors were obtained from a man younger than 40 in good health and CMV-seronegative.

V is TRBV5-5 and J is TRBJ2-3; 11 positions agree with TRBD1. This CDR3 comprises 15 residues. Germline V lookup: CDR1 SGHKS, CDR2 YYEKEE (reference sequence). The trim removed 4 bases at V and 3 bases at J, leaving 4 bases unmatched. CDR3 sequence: CASSRTGGVTDTQYF. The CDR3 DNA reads TGTGCCAGCAGCCGGACAGGGGGCGTTACAGATACGCAGTATTTT.

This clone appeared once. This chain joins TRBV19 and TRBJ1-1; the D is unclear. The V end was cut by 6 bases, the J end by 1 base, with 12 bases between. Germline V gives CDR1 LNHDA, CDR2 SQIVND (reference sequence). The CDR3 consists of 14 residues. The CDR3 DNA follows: TGTGCCAGTAGACAGTCAGCGGCGAACACTGAAGCTTTCTTT. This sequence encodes CASRQSAANTEAFF.

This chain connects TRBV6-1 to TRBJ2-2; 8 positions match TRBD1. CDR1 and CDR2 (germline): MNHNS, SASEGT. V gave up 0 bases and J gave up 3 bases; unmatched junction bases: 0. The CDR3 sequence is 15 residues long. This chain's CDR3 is CASSEATGDTGELFF. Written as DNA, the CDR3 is TGTGCCAGCAGTGAAGCGACAGGGGACACCGGGGAGCTGTTTTTT.

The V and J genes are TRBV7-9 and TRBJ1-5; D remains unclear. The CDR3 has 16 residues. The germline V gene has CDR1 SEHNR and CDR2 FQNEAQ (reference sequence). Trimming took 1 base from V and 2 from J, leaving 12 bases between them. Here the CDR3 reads CASSLVTPVGNQPQHF. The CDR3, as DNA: TGTGCCAGCAGCTTAGTTACTCCCGTTGGCAATCAGCCCCAGCATTTT.